This T cell receptor beta chain was identified in a study of memory CD4+ T cells and cytomegalovirus serostatus. The method was immunoSEQ multiplex PCR; TCRdb's version includes in-frame clones alone and lacks a portion of them. This table holds 45,000 to 65,000 clones, about three quarters found once. The sort gate was single viable CD3+CD4+CD8-CD45RO+ cells for memory CD4+ T cells. This CDR3 comprises 15 residues. The V and J ends lost 4 bases and 5 bases, in that order; junction bases with no gene match: 9. Germline values: CDR1 MDHEN, CDR2 SYDVKM. This TCR was recovered from an adult in good health and CMV-seropositive. The chain recombines TRBV28 with TRBJ1-2, with TRBD1 matching 8 bases. The specimen was memory CD4+ T cells from blood. Written as DNA, the CDR3 is TGTGCCAGCAGTTCCTCGCCACAGGGGGGGTATGGCTACACCTTC. This translates into CASSSSPQGGYGYTF.